The 28 T cell receptor beta chains given below trace back to one sample, sequenced in a study of metastatic and nonmetastatic thyroid tumors. TCRdb redid the clone calls on the PCR reads using MiXCR. The table shows under 15,000 clones, with 20% to 25% occurring only once. No treatment of any kind had been given to any patient before thyroid surgery. Input material: blood. Receptors were obtained from a female donor with papillary thyroid cancer or a benign thyroid nodule (not recorded which). Some clones in this sample may be carry-over from other donors' samples.

As for this clone: A read error may be the cause here, since a much bigger clone is one base away. This chain uses TRBV10-3 with TRBJ2-1; D might be TRBD1 (7 bases). With 7 bases removed from V and 6 bases from J, the gap between germline ends came to 25 bases. CDR3 size: 17 residues. Germline V gene data show CDR1 as ENHRY and CDR2 as SYGVKD. DNA for the CDR3: TGTGCCATCAATGAAGCCCAGTACGGGCAGGGGGGCAATGAGCAGTTCTTC. As protein: CAINEAQYGQGGNEQFF.

This chain links TRBV20-1 with TRBJ1-2; no clear D. The CDR3 sequence is 12 residues long. The V end lost 2 bases, the J end lost 2 bases, and 6 bases lay between the germline ends. CDR1 and CDR2 (germline): DFQATT, SNEGSKA (reference sequence). Here the CDR3 reads CSARMKNYGYTF. The CDR3 DNA is TGCAGTGCTAGAATGAAGAACTATGGCTACACCTTC.

The chain combines TRBV5-4 with TRBJ2-7; perhaps D is TRBD1 or TRBD2 (6 bases each). Trimming left V 4 bases short and J 6 bases short, with 23 bases between. The CDR3 extends over 16 amino acids. Germline CDR1 reads SGHNT; CDR2 reads YYREEE (reference sequence). The CDR3 spells CASSAPQIGGQGEQYF. In DNA, the CDR3 is TGTGCCAGCAGCGCCCCTCAAATCGGGGGCCAGGGCGAGCAGTACTTC.

A word on this clone: At one end, the junction sequence differs from germline, possibly due to a read error. The chain is built from TRBV12-3 or TRBV12-4 and TRBJ1-5; possible D gene TRBD1, 6 bases. The CDR3 loop spans 15 amino acids. The CDR3 DNA reads TGTGCCAGCAGGGGAAGACAGGAGAAAAATCAGCCCCAGAATTTT. Protein product: CASRGRQEKNQPQNF.

Details on this clone: Other DNA sequences within the sample encode an identical CDR3. CDR3 residues: CASRPRYIRDRGRTGEQYV. CDR3 coding DNA: TGTGCCAGCCGGCCGAGATATATCCGGGACAGGGGGCGTACGGGAGAGCAGTACGTC. This chain connects TRBV25-1 to TRBJ2-7, with TRBD1 matching 12 bases. J was trimmed by 7 bases and V by 8 bases; bases with no gene match: 24. There are 19 residues in the CDR3. Germline assignment: CDR1 MGHDK and CDR2 SYGVNS.

This clone is categorized as medium-sized (0.01 to 0.1%). The gene calls are TRBV7-9 and TRBJ1-2, with D possibly being TRBD1 (6 bases). There are 14 residues in the CDR3. The V end lost 0 bases, the J end lost 8 bases, and 13 bases lay between the germline ends. Germline values: CDR1 SEHNR, CDR2 FQNEAQ (reference sequence). The CDR3 nucleotides are TGTGCCAGCAGCTTAGCGGGGGCTTTGGGGGGCTACACCTTC. As protein: CASSLAGALGGYTF.

The table lists this clone with many counts. The chain links TRBV18 to TRBJ1-5; 9 bases align to TRBD1. V lost 3 bases to trimming and J lost 5 bases; unmatched junction nucleotides: 5. Germline V CDR1 and CDR2: KGHSH, LQKENI. This CDR3 comprises 15 residues. The CDR3 DNA sequence: TGTGCCAGCTCACCTAGGACAGGGGAGGATCAGCCCCAGCATTTT. Translation gives CASSPRTGEDQPQHF.

This clone was seen repeatedly, ten times or more. This clone may be a read error of a much larger clone one base away. Other DNA sequences in this sample translate to the same CDR3. The chain carries TRBV20-1 and TRBJ2-1; unclear D gene. This CDR3 comprises 12 residues. Germline V CDR1 and CDR2: DFQATT, SNEGSKA (reference sequence). V lost 6 bases, J lost 8 bases, and 14 bases lay in between. CDR3 DNA: TGCAGTGCCCGGGCGAGCAACCATGAGCAGTTCTTC. Protein sequence: CSARASNHEQFF.

This clone is deemed medium-sized. This chain connects TRBV6-1 to TRBJ1-5, with D uncertain. Trimming removed 6 bases at V and 2 bases at J, with 14 bases between. Germline CDR1 is MNHNS and CDR2 is SASEGT. This CDR3 comprises 15 residues. CDR3 coding DNA: TGTGCCAGCAGCCCCAGAGCTTTGGGCAATCAGCCCCAGCATTTT. Translating it yields CASSPRALGNQPQHF.

This clone showed up many times. The J gene is TRBJ1-1, the V gene TRBV30, with a weak D call TRBD1 (6 bases). Germline CDR1 is GTSNPN and CDR2 is SVGIG (reference sequence). V was shortened by 3 bases and J by 4 bases, with 12 bases between the two germline ends. This CDR3 is built from 13 residues. The CDR3 sequence: CAWRGQGLTEAFF. The CDR3 bases are TGTGCCTGGAGGGGACAAGGGCTCACTGAAGCTTTCTTT. The full variable domain, its missing parts supplied by reference TRBV30 and TRBJ1-1, is SQTIHQWPATLVQPVGSPLSLECTVEGTSNPNLYWYRQAAGRGLQLLFYSVGIGQISSEVPQNLSASRPQDRQFILSSKKLLLSDSGFYLCAWRGQGLTEAFFGQGTRLTVV.

This clone was observed a few times. The CDR3 nucleotides are TGTGCCAGCAGGCAGCATCAAGAGAATTCACCCCTCCACTTT. This translates into CASRQHQENSPLHF. V usage is TRBV28 and J usage is TRBJ1-6; D unresolved. V lost 6 bases, J lost 7 bases, and 13 bases lay in between. Germline values: CDR1 MDHEN, CDR2 SYDVKM. The length of the CDR3 is 14 residues.

This clone was counted many times. The V and J genes are TRBV7-9 and TRBJ2-3; D not resolved. The V gene lost 8 bases and the J gene lost 0 bases, with 12 bases spanning the gap. CDR3 length: 14 amino acids. CDR1 is SEHNR and CDR2 is FQNEAQ in the germline V gene (reference sequence). The CDR3 DNA reads as TGTGCCAGCGGCCAGAGCTCTAGCACAGATACGCAGTATTTT. Translation: CASGQSSSTDTQYF.

This clone has ten or more counts. This sequence joins TRBV11-3 and TRBJ2-1; 10 positions match TRBD1. V lost 5 bases to trimming and J lost 3 bases; unmatched junction nucleotides: 10. CDR3 length: 17 amino acids. In germline, CDR1 is SGHNT, CDR2 YENEEA. The CDR3 is CASSRYDGQGVYNEQFF. DNA for the CDR3: TGTGCCAGCAGCCGTTATGATGGACAGGGGGTCTACAATGAGCAGTTCTTC.

This clone is deemed medium-sized. The rearrangement uses TRBV6-2 or TRBV6-3 and TRBJ2-3; TRBD1 or TRBD2 may be the D gene (6 bases each). There are 14 residues in the CDR3. V lost 8 bases to trimming and J lost 3 bases, with 15 bases between them. Germline V gives CDR1 MNHEY, CDR2 SVGEGT. CDR3 region: CASYGGLGTDTQYF. The CDR3 DNA sequence: TGTGCCAGCTATGGGGGGCTGGGGACAGATACGCAGTATTTT.

This clone has at least ten counts. The chain recombines TRBV5-1 with TRBJ1-5; D is unresolved. This CDR3 has 13 residues. Germline V CDR1 and CDR2: SGHRS, YFSETQ. V gave up 0 bases and J gave up 7 bases, with 8 bases separating them. The CDR3 is CASSLGADQPQHF. The CDR3, as DNA: TGCGCCAGCAGCTTGGGGGCGGACCAGCCCCAGCATTTT.

This clone was counted at least ten times. The rearrangement joins TRBV4-1 to TRBJ1-2, with 11 bases that match TRBD1. Germline trimming cut 3 bases from V and 3 bases from J; bases unmatched to any gene: 3. Germline values: CDR1 MGHRA, CDR2 YSYEKL. The CDR3 loop spans 15 amino acids. CDR3 bases: TGCGCCAGCAGCCACGGACAGGGGGCTGACTATGGCTACACCTTC. Protein product: CASSHGQGADYGYTF.

The chain joins TRBV30 to TRBJ2-7; 7 bases fit TRBD1. The CDR3 has 13 amino acids. Trimming at V came to 5 bases and at J to 3 bases, leaving 7 bases not matched to a gene. CDR1 is GTSNPN, CDR2 SVGIG, per germline (reference sequence). The CDR3: CAWGVGGGYEQYF. CDR3 in DNA: TGTGCCTGGGGCGTAGGGGGCGGCTACGAGCAGTACTTC.

The chain carries TRBV3-1 and TRBJ1-2, with no clear D. The germline CDR1 and CDR2 sequences are LGHDT and YNNKEL (reference sequence). Trimming shortened V by 2 bases and J by 8 bases, and 6 bases separated the two germline ends. The CDR3 sequence is 11 residues long. The CDR3 DNA follows: TGTGCCAGCAGCCAATTTAAGGGCTACACCTTC. As protein: CASSQFKGYTF. The variable domain in full, completed from reference TRBV3-1 and TRBJ1-2, reads DTAVSQTPKYLVTQMGNDKSIKCEQNLGHDTMYWYKQDSKKFLKIMFSYNNKELIINETVPNRFSPKSPDKAHLNLHINSLELGDSAVYFCASSQFKGYTFGSGTRLTVV.

By share, this clone ranks as medium-sized. The chain is built from TRBV2 and TRBJ2-1; tentative D call: TRBD1 (5 bases). Germline CDR1 SNHLY, CDR2 FYNNEI. V was cut by 2 bases and J by 8 bases, with 13 bases left in between. CDR3 length equals 14 residues. The CDR3 loop is CASSELGSRDEQFF. In DNA, the CDR3 is TGTGCCAGCAGTGAACTTGGCAGCAGGGATGAGCAGTTCTTC.

In its sample, this clone was seen many times. The rearrangement uses TRBV5-4 and TRBJ2-1, with 13 bases lining up with TRBD2. The V gene's germline CDR1 is SGHNT and CDR2 YYREEE (reference sequence). This CDR3 comprises 23 residues. V lost 0 bases and J lost 3; bases outside the gene matches: 21. CDR3 coding DNA: TGTGCCAGCAGCTTGGGTGGGACAGGCACCGGGACTAGCGGGATTCCGTTCTACAATGAGCAGTTCTTC. This translates into CASSLGGTGTGTSGIPFYNEQFF.

V and J are TRBV7-2 and TRBJ2-7; D is ambiguous. The V and J ends lost 5 bases and 5 bases respectively, with 16 bases between them. This CDR3 region has 14 residues. CDR1 is SGHTA, CDR2 FQGNSA, per germline. Written as DNA, the CDR3 is TGTGCCAGCAGCCCAGTCGGGTATAGGGACGAGCAGTACTTC. This codes for CASSPVGYRDEQYF.

This clone is classed as medium-sized. V usage is TRBV20-1 and J usage is TRBJ2-7, with 8 positions matching TRBD1. The CDR3 consists of 13 residues. V was clipped by 7 bases and J by 2 bases; unmatched bases: 7. Per germline, CDR1 DFQATT and CDR2 SNEGSKA (reference sequence). The CDR3 region has the DNA TGCAGTGTCGACAGGGGCGTACCCTACGAGCAGTACTTC. Encoded protein: CSVDRGVPYEQYF.

By its share, this clone is medium-sized. The gene calls are TRBV10-3 and TRBJ2-2; D gene unclear. The CDR3 is made up of 14 amino acids. Germline assignment: CDR1 ENHRY and CDR2 SYGVKD. With 0 bases removed from V and 1 base from J, the gap between germline ends came to 3 bases. CDR3 protein: CAISESKNTGELFF. The CDR3 DNA is TGTGCCATCAGTGAGTCAAAGAACACCGGGGAGCTGTTTTTT.

This clone was detected ten times or more. The rearrangement joins TRBV5-1 to TRBJ2-5; 7 nucleotides agree with TRBD2. Germline V gene lookup returns CDR1 SGHRS and CDR2 YFSETQ. The V and J ends lost 1 base and 3 bases, in that order; junction bases with no gene match: 0. This CDR3 is 13 amino acids long. The CDR3 region has the DNA TGCGCCAGCAGCTTGAGCGGGGAAGAGACCCAGTACTTC. Translating it yields CASSLSGEETQYF.

The chain couples TRBV19 to TRBJ2-1; possibly TRBD2 for D (6 bases). This CDR3 is 13 amino acids long. Germline V gene data show CDR1 as LNHDA and CDR2 as SQIVND (reference sequence). The CDR3 sequence is CASALAWGGEQFF. DNA for the CDR3: TGTGCTTCCGCTTTAGCGTGGGGAGGTGAGCAGTTCTTC.

This clone was recorded a few times. This sequence joins TRBV2 and TRBJ1-1, with D perhaps TRBD1 (5 bases). The V end was cut by 4 bases, the J end by 0 bases, with 9 bases between. This CDR3 spans 14 amino acids. The germline gives CDR1 SNHLY, CDR2 FYNNEI. CDR3 protein: CASSGGRVNTEAFF. The CDR3 DNA reads as TGTGCCAGCAGTGGGGGACGGGTGAACACTGAAGCTTTCTTT.

This clone is categorized as large. The rearrangement uses TRBV27 and TRBJ2-7; D remains unclear. CDR1 is MNHEY, CDR2 SMNVEV, per germline (reference sequence). The CDR3 runs to 12 residues. The V gene lost 3 bases and the J gene lost 4 bases, with 7 bases spanning the gap. The CDR3 DNA reads TGTGCCAGCAGTTTGGACGGATACGAGCAGTACGTC. It encodes CASSLDGYEQYV.

This clone was counted many times. V gene TRBV20-1 combines with J gene TRBJ1-2, with D perhaps TRBD1 (5 bases). The CDR3 has 12 residues. Deletions cut 4 bases from V and 8 bases from J, with 14 bases between. Germline loops: CDR1 DFQATT, CDR2 SNEGSKA (reference sequence). As DNA, the CDR3 is TGCAGTGCTACAGGGTTTAGTGACGGCTACACCTTC. Its protein is CSATGFSDGYTF.